What follows is one T cell receptor (beta chain) and its context. What it binds is not known. This specimen belongs to a study of T cells expressing NK-cell markers. Scientists made TCR beta cDNA using 5'RACE template switching with UMIs. From the 5' RACE reads, TCRdb lists one entry per CDR3 protein and no DNA. The sample totals 440,000 or so distinct CDR3 sequences. Study-level results: Dominant NKG2C+ clonotypes made up roughly 1.0-7.0% of CD8+ T cells in a handful of donors.

This CDR3 spans 12 amino acids. The V gene's germline CDR1 is SGHDN and CDR2 FVKESK. The V and J genes are TRBV14 and TRBJ2-5. The TCR sequence derives from a woman aged 18 to 75 in good health. Sample: blood T cells: a sorted CD56 or NKG2C T cell subset, CD4+ or CD8+ T cells, or bulk PBMC T cells (not recorded which). The CDR3 sequence: CASSQDFGTQYF.